This T cell receptor beta chain was retrieved from a study of blood T cell repertoires in COVID-19 (TCRdb year 2020). General notes on the study: Collaborator samples came from the United States, Italy and Spain and covered acute and convalescent phases of COVID-19. Subjects who had been exposed to COVID-19, were actively infected with it, or had recovered from it provided the deeply sampled blood TCRbeta repertoires that made up the dataset. The prospective study material was composed of cDNA or gDNA derived from T cells, B-cell-depleted T cells, or PBMCs. Where HLA class I and class II types were available, the types were taken from metadata supplied by the sample provider, not from assay-based typing. Nearly every sample came with metadata listing a de-identified subject ID, COVID-19 status, age in years and sex. The samples were drawn from the first 160 participants of the ongoing ImmuneRACE study and from 1,200 or so subjects provided by 6 global collaborators. The repertoires were released in a freely available public database meant as a resource for research on the immune response to SARS-CoV-2. Results the study describes overall, beyond this receptor: The amount of clinical and demographic metadata varied by source and participant and was provided uncurated.

TCRbeta CDR3 regions were amplified from genomic DNA using the immunoSEQ Assay, a bias-controlled multiplex PCR. The study's processing was this. Within the assay, amplification of reference gene primers was used to estimate how many nucleated cells each sample contained. To quantify the absolute abundance of each unique TCRbeta CDR3 rearrangement, sequence reads were collapsed and filtered. For each sample, productive Simpson clonality was calculated as the square root of Simpson's diversity index across productive rearrangements. The table comes from immuneACCESS by way of TCRdb, which keeps in-frame sequences with V and J called. Part of the clones is missing from these tables; in studies checked, under half for an unresolved V gene and the rest for unknown reasons. V and J calls and clone size follow that table, whereas D and trimming were derived from the DNA. The sample table contains 30,000 to 50,000 clones; only one count was recorded for less than 85% of them. 23% of the sample rests with the top ten.

Whole blood was collected in K2EDTA tubes by collaborating institutions according to the institutions' own protocols. For TCRbeta analysis, collaborators shipped samples in one of three forms: frozen whole blood, isolated PBMCs, or DNA extracted from either of those sample types. CDR1 and CDR2 (MDHEN, SYDVKM) derive from the germline V gene. Counted from cysteine to phenylalanine, this CDR3 has 14 amino acids. The CDR3 DNA has 42 bases and is translated from base 1. Trimming at the junction amounts to 5 bases on V and 3 bases on J, and the germline ends lie 14 bases apart. As for this clone: This clone's antigen is unknown. Per-nucleotide qualities are absent, and no much larger clonotype sits a single base away.

The sequence derives from an older man with acute or convalescent COVID-19. The sequencing input was peripheral blood. The rearranged chain carries TRBV28 and TRBJ2-7; the best D guess is TRBD2, with 6 bases matching. The bases are TGTGCCAGCAGTAGGAGCGGGTCAAACTACGAGCAGTACTTC. The encoded protein is CASSRSGSNYEQYF.